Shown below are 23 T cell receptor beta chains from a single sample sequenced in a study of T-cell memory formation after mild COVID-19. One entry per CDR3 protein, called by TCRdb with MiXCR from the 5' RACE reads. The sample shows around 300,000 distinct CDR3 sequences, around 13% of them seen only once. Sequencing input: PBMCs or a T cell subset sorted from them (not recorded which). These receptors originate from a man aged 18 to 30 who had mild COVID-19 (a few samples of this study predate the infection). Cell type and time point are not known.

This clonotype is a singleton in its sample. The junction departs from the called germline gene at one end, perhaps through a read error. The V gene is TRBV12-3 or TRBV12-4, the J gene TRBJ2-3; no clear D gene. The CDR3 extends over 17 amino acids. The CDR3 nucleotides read TGTGCCAGCAGTCCGCCCCTTGCCGGTGGGTACACAGATACGCAGTGTTTT. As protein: CASSPPLAGGYTDTQCF.

CDR3 coding DNA: TGTGCCATCAGTGGTAATAGCAATCAGCCCCAGCATTTT. Amino acids: CAISGNSNQPQHF. This chain links TRBV10-3 with TRBJ1-5; D is ambiguous. CDR3 length equals 13 residues. V shed 4 bases and J shed 0 bases, with 4 bases lying between them. Germline V gene data show CDR1 as ENHRY and CDR2 as SYGVKD.

The CDR3 bases are TGTGCCAGCAGCAAGTCCGTTGCTAATGAAAAACTGTTTTTT. It translates to CASSKSVANEKLFF. The chain combines TRBV7-9 with TRBJ1-4; D call uncertain. V shed 5 bases and J shed 3 bases, with 10 bases lying between them. Germline CDR1 is SEHNR and CDR2 is FQNEAQ (reference sequence). This CDR3 is 14 amino acids long.

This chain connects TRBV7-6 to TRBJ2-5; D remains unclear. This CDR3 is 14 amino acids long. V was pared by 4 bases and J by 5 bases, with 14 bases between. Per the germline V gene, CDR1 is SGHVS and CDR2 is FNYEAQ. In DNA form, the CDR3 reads TGTGCCAGCAGCTCTGGTCCCGGGTGGGAGACCCAGTACTTC. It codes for CASSSGPGWETQYF.

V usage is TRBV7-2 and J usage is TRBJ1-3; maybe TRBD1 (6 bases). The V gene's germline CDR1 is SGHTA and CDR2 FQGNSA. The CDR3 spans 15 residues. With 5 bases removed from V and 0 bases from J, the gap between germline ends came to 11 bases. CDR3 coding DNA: TGTGCCAGCAGCCGGACGACAGGCTCTGGAAACACCATATATTTT. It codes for CASSRTTGSGNTIYF.

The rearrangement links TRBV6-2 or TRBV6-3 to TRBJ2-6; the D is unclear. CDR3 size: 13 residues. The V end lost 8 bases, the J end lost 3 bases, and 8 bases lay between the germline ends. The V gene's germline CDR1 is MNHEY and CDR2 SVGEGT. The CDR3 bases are TGTGCCAGCGCGGAATTTGGGGCCAACGTCCTGACTTTC. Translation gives CASAEFGANVLTF.

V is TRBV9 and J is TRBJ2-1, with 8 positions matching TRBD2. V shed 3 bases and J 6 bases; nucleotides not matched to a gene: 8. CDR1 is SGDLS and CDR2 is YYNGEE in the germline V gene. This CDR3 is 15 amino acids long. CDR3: CASSAGGAGGNEQFF. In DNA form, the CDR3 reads TGTGCCAGCAGCGCCGGGGGGGCCGGGGGCAATGAGCAGTTCTTC.

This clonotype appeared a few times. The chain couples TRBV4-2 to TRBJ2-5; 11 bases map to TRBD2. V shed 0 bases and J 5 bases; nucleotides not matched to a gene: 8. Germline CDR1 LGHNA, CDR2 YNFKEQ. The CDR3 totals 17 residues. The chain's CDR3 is CASSQEAASGGKETQYF. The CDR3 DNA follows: TGTGCCAGCAGCCAAGAGGCGGCTAGCGGGGGGAAGGAGACCCAGTACTTC.

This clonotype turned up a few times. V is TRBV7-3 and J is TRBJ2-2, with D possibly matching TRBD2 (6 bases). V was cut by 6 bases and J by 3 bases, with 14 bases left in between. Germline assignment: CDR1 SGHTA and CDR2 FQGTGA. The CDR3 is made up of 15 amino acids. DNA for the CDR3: TGTGCCAGCAGGACGGGACTCCTACACACCGGGGAGCTGTTTTTT. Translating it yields CASRTGLLHTGELFF.

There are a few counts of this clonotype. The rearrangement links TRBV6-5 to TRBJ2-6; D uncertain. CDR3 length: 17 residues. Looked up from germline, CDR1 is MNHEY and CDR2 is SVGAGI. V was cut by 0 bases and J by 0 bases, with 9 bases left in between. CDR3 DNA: TGTGCCAGCAGTTACTCTTCAGGCGCCTCTGGGGCCAACGTCCTGACTTTC. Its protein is CASSYSSGASGANVLTF.

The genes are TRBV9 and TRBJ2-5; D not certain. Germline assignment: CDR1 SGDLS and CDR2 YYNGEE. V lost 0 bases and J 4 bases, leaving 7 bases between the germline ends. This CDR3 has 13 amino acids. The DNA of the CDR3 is TGTGCCAGCAGCGTAGGGCTCTTAGAGACCCAGTACTTC. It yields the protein CASSVGLLETQYF.

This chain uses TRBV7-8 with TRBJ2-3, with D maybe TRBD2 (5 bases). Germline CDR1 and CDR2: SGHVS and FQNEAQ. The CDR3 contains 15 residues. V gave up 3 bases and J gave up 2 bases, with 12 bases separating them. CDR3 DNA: TGTGCCAGCAGCTTCCGCCCGGGGATCACAGATACGCAGTATTTT. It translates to CASSFRPGITDTQYF.

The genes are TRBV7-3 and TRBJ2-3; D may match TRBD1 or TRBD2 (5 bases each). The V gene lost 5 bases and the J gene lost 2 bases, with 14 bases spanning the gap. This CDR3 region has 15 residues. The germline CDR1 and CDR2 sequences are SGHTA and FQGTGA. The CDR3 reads CASSLLGTNTDTQYF. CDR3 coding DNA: TGTGCCAGCAGCCTACTAGGGACGAACACAGATACGCAGTATTTT.

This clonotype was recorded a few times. The CDR3 DNA sequence: TGTGCCAGCAGTTACTCTGGAGGGGCGCAGTATTTT. Translation: CASSYSGGAQYF. This sequence joins TRBV6-7 and TRBJ2-3; TRBD2 might be the D (6 bases). TRBV6-7 qualifies as an ORF whose function is uncertain. This CDR3 is built from 12 residues. Trimming took off 0 bases at V and 10 bases at J, with 8 bases between the two ends.

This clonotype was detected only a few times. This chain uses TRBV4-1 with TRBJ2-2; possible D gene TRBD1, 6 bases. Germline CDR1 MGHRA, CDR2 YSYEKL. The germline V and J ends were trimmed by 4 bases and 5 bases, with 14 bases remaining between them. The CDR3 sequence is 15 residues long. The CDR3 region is CASSLTGPWTGELFF. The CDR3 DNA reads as TGCGCCAGCAGCCTGACAGGCCCGTGGACCGGGGAGCTGTTTTTT.

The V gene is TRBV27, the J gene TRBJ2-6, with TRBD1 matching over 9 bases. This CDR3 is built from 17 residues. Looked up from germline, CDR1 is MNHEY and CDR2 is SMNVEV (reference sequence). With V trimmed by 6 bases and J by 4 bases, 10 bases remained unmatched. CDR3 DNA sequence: TGTGCCAGCAGCCAGTGGACAGGGGTGTTAGGGGCCAACGTCCTGACTTTC. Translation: CASSQWTGVLGANVLTF.

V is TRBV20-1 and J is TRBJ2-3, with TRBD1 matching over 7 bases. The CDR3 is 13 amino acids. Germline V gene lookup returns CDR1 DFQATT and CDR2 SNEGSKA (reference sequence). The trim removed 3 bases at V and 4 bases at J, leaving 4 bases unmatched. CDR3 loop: CSARARGPDTQYF. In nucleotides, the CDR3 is TGCAGTGCTAGGGCTAGGGGGCCAGATACGCAGTATTTT.

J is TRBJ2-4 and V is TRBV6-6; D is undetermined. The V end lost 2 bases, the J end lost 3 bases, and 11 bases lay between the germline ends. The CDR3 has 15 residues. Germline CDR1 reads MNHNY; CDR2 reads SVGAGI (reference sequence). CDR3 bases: TGTGCCAGCAGTTACGCGGCAGGAGTCAAAAACATTCAGTACTTC. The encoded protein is CASSYAAGVKNIQYF.

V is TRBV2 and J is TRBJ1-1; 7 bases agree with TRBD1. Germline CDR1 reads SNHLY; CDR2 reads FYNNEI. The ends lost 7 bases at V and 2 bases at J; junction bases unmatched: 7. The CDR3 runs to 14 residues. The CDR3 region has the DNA TGTGCCAGCACCACAGAGGGGGCAAACACTGAAGCTTTCTTT. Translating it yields CASTTEGANTEAFF.

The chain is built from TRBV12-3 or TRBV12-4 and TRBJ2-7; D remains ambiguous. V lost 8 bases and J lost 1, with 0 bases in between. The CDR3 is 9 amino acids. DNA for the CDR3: TGTGCCAGCTCCTACGAGCAGTACTTC. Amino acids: CASSYEQYF.

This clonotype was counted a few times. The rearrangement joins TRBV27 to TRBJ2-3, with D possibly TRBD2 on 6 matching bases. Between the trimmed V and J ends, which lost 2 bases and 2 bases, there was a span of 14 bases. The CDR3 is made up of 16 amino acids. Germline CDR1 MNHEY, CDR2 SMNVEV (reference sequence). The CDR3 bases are TGTGCCAGCAGTTTACTTCCGGGACTTACCACAGATACGCAGTATTTT. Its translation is CASSLLPGLTTDTQYF.

The CDR3 region is CSAVPGRAGELFF. CDR3 sequence (DNA): TGCAGTGCCGTACCGGGGAGGGCCGGGGAGCTGTTTTTT. V usage is TRBV20-1 and J usage is TRBJ2-2; 7 nucleotides agree with TRBD2. V shed 6 bases, J shed 6 bases, and the junction held 7 bases outside the gene matches. This CDR3 contains 13 residues. Germline V gene lookup returns CDR1 DFQATT and CDR2 SNEGSKA (reference sequence).

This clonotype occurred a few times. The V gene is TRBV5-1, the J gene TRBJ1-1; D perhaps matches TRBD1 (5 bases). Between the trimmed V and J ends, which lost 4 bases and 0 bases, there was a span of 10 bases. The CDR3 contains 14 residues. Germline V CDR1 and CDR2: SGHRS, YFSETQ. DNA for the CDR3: TGCGCCAGCAGCCCGCTCAGGGTGAACACTGAAGCTTTCTTT. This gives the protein CASSPLRVNTEAFF. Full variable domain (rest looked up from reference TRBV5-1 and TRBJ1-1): KAGVTQTPRYLIKTRGQQVTLSCSPISGHRSVSWYQQTPGQGLQFLFEYFSETQRNKGNFPGRFSGRQFSNSRSEMNVSTLELGDSALYLCASSPLRVNTEAFFGQGTRLTVV.